Sequencing of this T cell receptor beta chain was carried out in a study of T cell changes during pregnancy in multiple sclerosis. The protocol was immunoSEQ multiplex PCR, while the TCRdb copy is restricted to in-frame clones and leaves out a portion. The sample holds tens of thousands of clones; about 92% are singletons and the top ten take roughly 2.5%. Trimming took 3 bases from V and 2 from J, leaving 13 bases between them. This CDR3 has 15 residues. Germline V CDR1 and CDR2: SEHNR, FQNEAQ (reference sequence). J is TRBJ1-2 and V is TRBV7-9; D might be TRBD1 (6 bases). The receptor comes from a female donor with multiple sclerosis, enrolled in a pregnancy study. This material consisted of peripheral blood, taken in the second trimester of pregnancy. The CDR3 bases are TGTGCCAGCAGCTTCACCCGACAGGAGAACTATGGCTACACCTTC. This sequence encodes CASSFTRQENYGYTF. Based on the CDR3 plus reference TRBV7-9 and TRBJ1-2, the full variable domain is DTGVSQNPRHKITKRGQNVTFRCDPISEHNRLYWYRQTLGQGPEFLTYFQNEAQLEKSRLLSDRFSAERPKGSFSTLEIQRTEQGDSAMYLCASSFTRQENYGYTFGSGTRLTVV.